This T cell receptor beta chain derives from a study of blood T cells in healthy people across ages. Study-wide results and caveats: TCR beta diversity correlated strongly with naive T cell percentage. The study could not conclusively compare naive and antigen-experienced cells, given its unsorted PBMCs.

Together with a sample-barcoded 5' primer, a J-beta primer mix was included in a second PCR lasting about 7 to 12 cycles. No fewer than 3 million CDR3-containing paired-end reads came from each sample. TCRdb itself ran the 5' RACE reads through MiXCR, one entry per CDR3 protein. Of under 850,000 distinct CDR3 sequences in the sample, roughly 34% were seen once. CDR3 length: 16 amino acids. Trimming shortened V by 3 bases and J by 0 bases, and 9 bases separated the two germline ends. Turning to this clonotype: Its matching antigen is unknown.

A minimum of 5 micrograms of total RNA was extracted per sample. V is TRBV12-3 or TRBV12-4 and J is TRBJ1-6, with a tentative D call TRBD1 (5 bases). What was sequenced was blood. The origin of this receptor is a young man in good health. CDR3 DNA: TGTGCCAGCAGTTTGGGACCTAGCTCCTATAATTCACCCCTCCACTTT. Translation: CASSLGPSSYNSPLHF.